Below are 32 T cell receptor beta chains sequenced from a single sample in a study of blood T cell repertoires in COVID-19. Only in-frame clones appear in the TCRdb table, and some are missing; sequencing was by immunoSEQ multiplex PCR. The table lists some 64,000 clones, approximately 85% of them singletons. The sample taken for sequencing was peripheral blood. These receptors were taken from a man aged 45-60 years with active COVID-19.

The rearrangement uses TRBV5-1 and TRBJ2-7; the D is unclear. This CDR3 has 15 residues. CDR1 and CDR2 (germline): SGHRS, YFSETQ. The V end was cut by 1 base, the J end by 4 bases, with 15 bases between. CDR3 DNA sequence: TGCGCCAGCAGCTTGTCCGCCGAGTTGATGTACGAGCAGTACTTC. This encodes CASSLSAELMYEQYF.

The gene calls are TRBV6-6 and TRBJ1-2; D is perhaps TRBD1 (5 bases). The germline gives CDR1 MNHNY, CDR2 SVGAGI (reference sequence). The CDR3 contains 15 residues. Trimming left V 2 bases short and J 3 bases short, with 13 bases between. CDR3 residues: CASSYGQGVDYGYTF. DNA of the CDR3: TGTGCCAGCAGTTACGGGCAGGGTGTGGACTATGGCTACACCTTC.

The chain couples TRBV29-1 to TRBJ1-1; no definite D call. Germline CDR1 SQVTM, CDR2 ANQGSEA. There are 11 residues in the CDR3. V was cut by 2 bases and J by 5 bases, with 6 bases left in between. In DNA, the CDR3 is TGCAGCGTTGAAACGCGAACTGAAGCTTTCTTT. The encoded protein is CSVETRTEAFF.

The chain couples TRBV9 to TRBJ2-3, with D tentatively TRBD1 (6 bases). The germline V gene has CDR1 SGDLS and CDR2 YYNGEE. Trimming removed 0 bases from V and 3 bases from J, with 14 bases in between. This CDR3 is 16 amino acids long. The CDR3 bases are TGTGCCAGCAGCGTAGGAGCAGGGGCGAGGACAGATACGCAGTATTTT. Its translation is CASSVGAGARTDTQYF.

The CDR3 region is CASTGLANTEAFF. The DNA of the CDR3 is TGTGCCAGCACAGGCCTCGCGAACACTGAAGCTTTCTTT. The rearrangement uses TRBV27 and TRBJ1-1; D ambiguous. V was cut by 7 bases and J by 1 base, with 10 bases left in between. The CDR3 is made up of 13 amino acids. Per germline, CDR1 MNHEY and CDR2 SMNVEV (reference sequence).

This sequence joins TRBV7-6 and TRBJ2-1; D might be TRBD2 (6 bases). The CDR3 runs to 12 residues. CDR1 SGHVS and CDR2 FNYEAQ come from the germline V gene. V lost 2 bases and J lost 9, with 8 bases in between. CDR3 protein: CASSLWGVEQFF. The DNA for the CDR3 is TGTGCCAGCAGCTTATGGGGGGTTGAGCAGTTCTTC.

The chain is built from TRBV28 and TRBJ2-7, with D possibly matching TRBD1 (6 bases). The V end lost 4 bases, the J end lost 4 bases, and 17 bases lay between the germline ends. From germline, CDR1 is MDHEN and CDR2 SYDVKM. CDR3 length: 15 residues. CDR3 amino acids: CASSSQQGSTYEQYF. DNA for the CDR3: TGTGCCAGCAGTTCGCAACAGGGATCTACTTACGAGCAGTACTTC.

This clone was recorded once. In DNA, the CDR3 is TGTGCCAGCACCCTGAGCGGGGGTGGGTCCGGGGAGCTGTTTTTT. Translation gives CASTLSGGGSGELFF. This rearrangement joins TRBV11-2 to TRBJ2-2, with TRBD2 matching over 8 bases. This CDR3 comprises 15 residues. CDR1 and CDR2 (germline): SGHAT, FQNNGV. V shed 7 bases and J 6 bases; nucleotides not matched to a gene: 10.

The rearrangement links TRBV6-5 to TRBJ1-2; 7 bases agree with TRBD1. J gave up 5 bases and V 3 bases, and 6 bases lay outside the gene matches. The CDR3 is 14 amino acids. Germline V CDR1 and CDR2: MNHEY, SVGAGI. CDR3 sequence reads: CASSYRDSKYGYTF. The CDR3 DNA sequence: TGTGCCAGCAGTTATCGGGACAGCAAATATGGCTACACCTTC.

The chain has TRBV6-5 and TRBJ1-1, with D tentatively TRBD1 (5 bases). Germline loops: CDR1 MNHEY, CDR2 SVGAGI. The CDR3 is 12 residues long. Deletions cut 5 bases from V and 3 bases from J, with 7 bases between. The CDR3 loop is CASSRGDTEAFF. CDR3 sequence (DNA): TGTGCCAGCAGTAGGGGCGACACTGAAGCTTTCTTT.

The rearrangement links TRBV4-1 to TRBJ2-2, with D perhaps TRBD2 (5 bases). The CDR3 length is 14 residues. Per germline, CDR1 MGHRA and CDR2 YSYEKL. V lost 1 base and J 4 bases, leaving 7 bases between the germline ends. CDR3 amino acids: CASSQGGFTGELFF. CDR3 nucleotide sequence: TGCGCCAGCAGCCAAGGCGGGTTCACCGGGGAGCTGTTTTTT.

The chain couples TRBV5-1 to TRBJ1-2; a possible D gene is TRBD1 (5 bases). Germline-derived CDR1 and CDR2 are SGHRS and YFSETQ. CDR3 length: 14 residues. Trimming took off 3 bases at V and 8 bases at J, with 17 bases between the two ends. Here the CDR3 reads CASSSGTPTGGYTF. The DNA for the CDR3 is TGCGCCAGCAGCTCCGGGACTCCAACGGGGGGCTACACCTTC.

V and J are TRBV28 and TRBJ2-5; 11 bases are shared with TRBD2. Trimming removed 1 base from V and 7 bases from J; junction bases left unmatched: 20. The CDR3 sequence is 20 residues long. Germline CDR1 reads MDHEN; CDR2 reads SYDVKM. This CDR3 is CASSLLDSRASGGLIRTQYF. For the CDR3, the DNA is TGTGCCAGCAGTTTATTGGACTCACGGGCTAGCGGGGGGCTAATCAGGACCCAGTACTTC.

The CDR3 reads CASSSRDRGGNTIYF. The DNA of the CDR3 is TGTGCCAGCAGCTCTAGGGACAGGGGTGGAAACACCATATATTTT. This rearrangement joins TRBV7-2 to TRBJ1-3; TRBD1 matches 10 bases. The CDR3 consists of 15 residues. V lost 4 bases, J lost 3 bases, and 3 bases stayed unmatched. Germline V lookup: CDR1 SGHTA, CDR2 FQGNSA.

This clone has a handful of counts. The gene calls are TRBV19 and TRBJ1-6; D may be TRBD1 (6 bases). Trimming took off 4 bases at V and 5 bases at J, with 9 bases between the two ends. Per the germline V gene, CDR1 is LNHDA and CDR2 is SQIVND (reference sequence). The CDR3 runs to 14 residues. The CDR3 region has the DNA TGTGCCAGTAGTACAGGGGTCAATAATTCACCCCTCCACTTT. This encodes CASSTGVNNSPLHF. Looking up the rest from reference TRBV19 and TRBJ1-6 gives the full variable domain: DGGITQSPKYLFRKEGQNVTLSCEQNLNHDAMYWYRQDPGQGLRLIYYSQIVNDFQKGDIAEGYSVSREKKESFPLTVTSAQKNPTAFYLCASSTGVNNSPLHFGNGTRLTVT.

The chain has TRBV9 and TRBJ1-5; 9 bases are a match to TRBD1. The CDR3 sequence is 15 residues long. Trimming cost V 0 bases and J 3 bases; bases outside gene matches: 1. CDR1 is SGDLS and CDR2 is YYNGEE in the germline V gene. In DNA, the CDR3 is TGTGCCAGCAGCGTAGGACAGGGGGTCAATCAGCCCCAGCATTTT. As protein: CASSVGQGVNQPQHF.

The chain links TRBV6-6 to TRBJ2-1, with 7 nucleotides matching TRBD1. Germline CDR1 MNHNY, CDR2 SVGAGI (reference sequence). This CDR3 comprises 15 residues. V trimming: 4 bases; J trimming: 6 bases; junction bases outside the gene matches: 9. The CDR3 is CASSSTGAGGNEQFF. CDR3 in DNA: TGTGCCAGCAGTTCAACAGGGGCCGGCGGCAATGAGCAGTTCTTC.

The CDR3 spells CASSSRWEEETQYF. For the CDR3, the DNA is TGTGCCAGCAGCTCCCGTTGGGAGGAAGAGACCCAGTACTTC. The V call is TRBV11-3, the J call TRBJ2-5, with a possible D match to TRBD2 (6 bases). This CDR3 comprises 14 residues. Between the trimmed V and J ends, which lost 4 bases and 3 bases, there was a span of 12 bases. Germline V gene data show CDR1 as SGHNT and CDR2 as YENEEA.

The J gene is TRBJ1-2, the V gene TRBV10-1, with 9 bases that match TRBD1. This CDR3 is built from 14 residues. The germline CDR1 and CDR2 sequences are WNHNN and SYGVQD (reference sequence). Unmatched junction bases numbered 6, after V lost 5 bases and J lost 5 bases. This chain's CDR3 is CASSPLQGAYGYTF. In nucleotides, the CDR3 is TGCGCCAGCAGTCCATTACAGGGGGCTTATGGCTACACCTTC.

V usage is TRBV7-9 and J usage is TRBJ1-6, with 9 positions matching TRBD1. This CDR3 is 15 amino acids long. J was trimmed by 5 bases and V by 6 bases; bases with no gene match: 5. CDR1 SEHNR and CDR2 FQNEAQ come from the germline V gene (reference sequence). CDR3 in DNA: TGTGCCAGCAGTCCCGGGACAGGGCATAATTCACCCCTCCACTTT. It yields the protein CASSPGTGHNSPLHF.

V usage is TRBV5-1 and J usage is TRBJ2-4, with 12 bases lining up with TRBD1. Trimming took 1 base from V and 7 from J; bases not matched to a gene: 6. The CDR3 consists of 16 residues. The germline V gene has CDR1 SGHRS and CDR2 YFSETQ. Here the CDR3 DNA reads TGCGCCAGCAGCTTGCCGGGACAGGGGGCGCATAACATTCAGTACTTC. Translating it yields CASSLPGQGAHNIQYF.

The chain carries TRBV5-1 and TRBJ2-3; D unclear. Trimming took 2 bases from V and 0 from J, leaving 7 bases between them. CDR3 length equals 14 residues. Per the germline V gene, CDR1 is SGHRS and CDR2 is YFSETQ. CDR3 DNA sequence: TGCGCCAGCAGCTTTACCAGTAGCACAGATACGCAGTATTTT. This translates into CASSFTSSTDTQYF.

To note about this clone: Sequence at one end of the junction differs from germline and may be a read error. The rearrangement uses TRBV24-1 and TRBJ2-3, with D possibly TRBD2 on 5 matching bases. This CDR3 is built from 17 residues. Per germline, CDR1 KGHDR and CDR2 SFDVKD. CDR3 in amino acids: CATSGGVGVGGTDTQYF. CDR3 bases: TGTGCCACTAGTGGTGGGGTTGGGGTAGGAGGAACAGATACGCAGTATTTT.

J is TRBJ2-1 and V is TRBV3-1 (or the pseudogene TRBV3-2), with D perhaps matching TRBD2 (6 bases). V dropped 2 bases and J dropped 10 bases, with 15 bases sitting between them. This CDR3 spans 14 amino acids. CDR1 and CDR2 (germline): LGHDT, YNNKEL (reference sequence). CDR3 sequence: CASSQQYEAGEQFF. The CDR3 DNA follows: TGTGCCAGCAGCCAACAATACGAGGCGGGGGAGCAGTTCTTC.

This clone turned up a few times. The CDR3 nucleotides read TGTGCCAGCAGTCTTAGACTAGCGGGACTTTACAATGAGCAGTTCTTC. Its protein product is CASSLRLAGLYNEQFF. The V and J genes are TRBV7-2 and TRBJ2-1; 11 bases map to TRBD2. This CDR3 is 16 amino acids long. J lost 4 bases, V lost 6 bases, and 8 bases had no gene match. Germline lookup yields CDR1 SGHTA and CDR2 FQGNSA.

This clone was seen a single time. The chain carries TRBV4-1 and TRBJ2-1, with D possibly matching TRBD1 (7 bases). Looked up from germline, CDR1 is MGHRA and CDR2 is YSYEKL. There are 20 residues in the CDR3. Deletions cut 2 bases from V and 6 bases from J, with 29 bases between. CDR3 sequence reads: CASSQKQPAPGGIHGNEQFF. The CDR3 nucleotides are TGCGCCAGCAGCCAAAAGCAACCCGCCCCAGGGGGGATTCATGGCAATGAGCAGTTCTTC.

V and J are TRBV9 and TRBJ2-3; perhaps TRBD2 as D (6 bases). The CDR3 has 16 amino acids. Trimming removed 1 base at V and 0 bases at J, with 12 bases between. Germline values: CDR1 SGDLS, CDR2 YYNGEE. The CDR3, as DNA: TGTGCCAGCAGCGTATGGGCGGGGATAAGCACAGATACGCAGTATTTT. It specifies CASSVWAGISTDTQYF.

The genes are TRBV19 and TRBJ1-1, with TRBD1 matching 10 bases. The CDR3 extends over 15 amino acids. Germline V gives CDR1 LNHDA, CDR2 SQIVND (reference sequence). V was clipped by 6 bases and J by 5 bases; unmatched bases: 9. CDR3 sequence reads: CASRRRGQGETEAFF. The CDR3 region has the DNA TGTGCCAGTAGGAGAAGAGGACAGGGGGAAACTGAAGCTTTCTTT.

The chain employs TRBV7-6 and TRBJ1-4; TRBD1 agrees at 8 bases. CDR1 is SGHVS, CDR2 FNYEAQ, per germline. Trimming took 5 bases from V and 5 from J; bases not matched to a gene: 4. This CDR3 contains 14 residues. The CDR3 bases are TGTGCCAGCAGCCTAGGGACAGGAAATGAAAAACTGTTTTTT. This translates into CASSLGTGNEKLFF.

The chain uses TRBV7-2 and TRBJ1-2; D may be TRBD1 (6 bases). Trimming removed 1 base at V and 6 bases at J, with 18 bases between. The CDR3 length is 16 residues. CDR1 SGHTA and CDR2 FQGNSA come from the germline V gene. The CDR3 sequence is CASSLGVGGEGNGYTF. In DNA, the CDR3 is TGTGCCAGCAGCTTAGGTGTAGGGGGAGAGGGGAATGGCTACACCTTC.

V usage is TRBV3-1 (or the pseudogene TRBV3-2) and J usage is TRBJ2-7, with D unresolved. Germline CDR1 LGHDT, CDR2 YNNKEL (reference sequence). The CDR3 contains 13 residues. The germline V and J ends were trimmed by 3 bases and 6 bases, with 12 bases remaining between them. Here the CDR3 DNA reads TGTGCCAGCAGCCAGAAGGTGTCGGGCGAGCAGTACTTC. The encoded protein is CASSQKVSGEQYF.

The chain has TRBV3-1 (or the pseudogene TRBV3-2) and TRBJ1-2, with a weak D call TRBD1 (6 bases). Germline CDR1 reads LGHDT; CDR2 reads YNNKEL (reference sequence). This CDR3 contains 15 residues. Trimming removed 7 bases from V and 4 bases from J, with 19 bases in between. CDR3 bases: TGTGCCAGCACGCAAGGGGGGGGCGCGGGCTATGGCTACACCTTC. Residues: CASTQGGGAGYGYTF.